The T cell receptor (beta chain) described here comes from a study of tumor and adjacent non-tumor tissue in lung cancer (dated by TCRdb to 2016 to 2019). With respect to the entire study: By cancer type, the cohort comprised approximately twelve adenocarcinoma patients, 2 squamous cell carcinoma patients and 1 small cell lung cancer patient. The roughly 15 patients were aged roughly 31 to 80 years, included about ten men and 5 women, and had TNM stage I to III disease. Sequencing produced approximately 130 million productive TCRbeta reads in total, an average of about 4.2 million reads per sample. Using bulk TCRbeta repertoires from roughly 14 lung cancer patients, the study set lung tumor tissue side by side with matched distant non-tumor lung tissue. TCRbeta CDR3 sequencing was performed on around 30 paired specimens, with one tumor sample and one normal lung sample collected per patient.

The germline V gene sets CDR1 to MNHEY and CDR2 to SVGAGI. CDR3 length: 14 amino acids, cysteine to phenylalanine. Solely the CDR3 DNA is kept, with 42 bases framed from the first base. As concerns this clonotype: The antigen it recognizes is unknown. The germline gene is not matched at one end of the junction; a read error may be the cause.

RNA was extracted from bulk unsorted tissue and checked for quality with a NanoDrop ND-1000 and an Agilent 2100. All donors had newly diagnosed lung cancer, had not received prior chemotherapy, and were admitted for thoracic surgery in China between August and November 2014. Anyone who had undergone radiotherapy or chemotherapy before, or who had another cancer at the same time, was left out of the study. Pieces of surgical tissue measuring about 1-2 cm3 were kept in RNAlater solution and stored at -80 degrees C until use. Library preparation used multiplex PCR. The data were produced on an Illumina HiSeq 2500. TCRbeta libraries were constructed through three rounds of nested PCR with primers (Table S4) according to protocols adapted from ARM-PCR. Before sequencing, PCR products of 200-500 bp were cut from the gel and purified using the QIAquick gel extraction kit. In the authors' own workflow: Reads were cleaned using Trimmomatic, were merged into complete CDR3 sequences using FLASH, and were assigned to V(D)J germline segments using MiTCR. VDJtools was used to compute clonal diversity as the inverse Simpson's index. In-frame sequences without a premature stop codon were defined as productive reads. TCRdb's own reprocessing of the public reads used fastp at Q25 and MiXCR and kept productive beta chains. Each CDR3 protein gets just one entry, which takes the most common genes and DNA from the rows behind it. The V and J calls, along with clone size, are taken from TCRdb and not from the paper's own processing. Present in this sample are over 110,000 distinct CDR3 sequences, approximately 70% of which were seen just once. Of the sample, 15% to 20% falls within the top ten clones.

General study outcomes and caveats: Peripheral blood was not sequenced, so blood TCRbeta repertoires were not examined in the lung cancer patients of the study. Significantly higher TCR diversity (inverse Simpson) was observed in tumor tissue than in normal lung tissue (about 410 vs 180, P = 0.0075, Mann-Whitney U test). TCR diversity was significantly higher in younger patients, and greater tumor TCR diversity was associated with shorter overall survival and shorter disease-free survival. Only about 15 patients were included in the cohort, and the need for larger samples and more detailed clinical data was noted by the authors. The methods do not name the sequencing platform or mention unique molecular identifiers. In normal lung, the top 100 clones accounted for a significantly larger cumulative share of the repertoire than in tumor tissue.

The sequenced sample consisted of lung tumor tissue. The V and J segments used are TRBV6-5 and TRBJ2-7; 7 central nucleotides agree with TRBD2. The sequence came from a man aged 60-69 years with small cell lung cancer. The CDR3 corresponds to CASSCGGSSGEQYF. The DNA sequence follows: TGTGCCAGCAGTTGTGGCGGGAGTTCGGGCGAGCAATACTTC.